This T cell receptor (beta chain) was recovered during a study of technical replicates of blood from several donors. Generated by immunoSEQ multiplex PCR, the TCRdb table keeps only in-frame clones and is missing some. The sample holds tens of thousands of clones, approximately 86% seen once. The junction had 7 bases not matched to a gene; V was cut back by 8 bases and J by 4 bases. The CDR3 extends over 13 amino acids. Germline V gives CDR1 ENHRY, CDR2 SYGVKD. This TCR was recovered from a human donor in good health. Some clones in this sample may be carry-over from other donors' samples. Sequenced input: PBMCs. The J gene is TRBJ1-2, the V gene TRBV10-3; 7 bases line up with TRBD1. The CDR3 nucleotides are TGTGCCATCTACGCCACAGGGGCCTATGGCTACACCTTC. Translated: CAIYATGAYGYTF.